The rows below give T cell receptor beta chains drawn from one sample of a study of cytomegalovirus exposure and HLA in healthy donors. The table came from immunoSEQ multiplex PCR; TCRdb's copy has only in-frame clones and leaves some out. The sample has around 170,000 clones; roughly 80% are singletons. Sample: PBMCs. These receptors all come from a man aged 50 to 59 in good health and CMV-seronegative. The CDR3 runs from the conserved cysteine through the conserved F or W. Each record gives: V gene, J gene, D gene, clone size, CDR3 DNA, CDR3 protein. The D gene is left open where the match is weak. The size field is filled for only some rows; it gives once, few, many or a size class.

V: TRBV6-1
J: TRBJ1-2
D: .
size: .
DNA: TGTGCCAGCAGTAACTATAACTATGGCTACACCTTC
CDR3: CASSNYNYGYTF

V: TRBV7-9
J: TRBJ1-2
D: .
size: .
DNA: TGTTCCAGCAGCCCCGGGGAATATGGCTACACCTTC
CDR3: CSSSPGEYGYTF

V: TRBV6-5
J: TRBJ2-5
D: .
size: .
DNA: TGTGCCAGCAGTTACTCGGGCGCTGACAGTAAGACCCAGTACTTC
CDR3: CASSYSGADSKTQYF

V: TRBV27
J: TRBJ2-7
D: TRBD2
size: .
DNA: TGTGCCAGCAGTTCGGGGGGACCCTACGAGCAGTACTTC
CDR3: CASSSGGPYEQYF

V: TRBV6-1
J: TRBJ1-3
D: .
size: .
DNA: TGTGCCAGCAGTGAGTCACATCTCTCTGGAAACACCATATATTTT
CDR3: CASSESHLSGNTIYF

V: TRBV6-1
J: TRBJ2-6
D: .
size: .
DNA: TGTGCAACCCAAGGGAGCTCTGGGGCCAACGTCCTGACTTTC
CDR3: CATQGSSGANVLTF

V: TRBV6-5
J: TRBJ2-1
D: .
size: .
DNA: TGTGCCAGCAGGGAAACAGGGAGCTCCTACAATGAGCAGTTCTTC
CDR3: CASRETGSSYNEQFF

V: TRBV7-9
J: TRBJ1-2
D: .
size: once
DNA: TGTGCCAGCAGCTTAACGCAGGGCAACTATGGCTACACCTTC
CDR3: CASSLTQGNYGYTF

V: TRBV7-9
J: TRBJ2-7
D: TRBD2
size: .
DNA: TGTTCCAGCAGCTATAGGCTAGCGGGTTCTTATAGCTCCTACGAGCAGTACTTC
CDR3: CSSSYRLAGSYSSYEQYF

V: TRBV14
J: TRBJ1-1
D: .
size: .
DNA: TGTGCCAGCAGCCAGGGGAGGGCGATGAACACTGAAGCTTTCTTT
CDR3: CASSQGRAMNTEAFF

V: TRBV19
J: TRBJ1-5
D: .
size: .
DNA: TGTGCCAGTAAGGGACTTCCTAGCAATCAGCCCCAGCATTTT
CDR3: CASKGLPSNQPQHF

V: TRBV4-1
J: TRBJ2-7
D: .
size: .
DNA: TGCGCCAGCAGCCAAGTTCAGGACTACGAGCAGTACTTC
CDR3: CASSQVQDYEQYF

V: TRBV7-6
J: TRBJ1-5
D: TRBD1
size: once
DNA: TGTGCCAGCAGGTATGGGACAGGGGATAGCAATCAGCCCCAGCATTTT
CDR3: CASRYGTGDSNQPQHF

V: TRBV6-5
J: TRBJ2-3
D: TRBD2
size: once
DNA: TGTGCCAGCAAACCGGGACTAGCGGGGGGAGATACGCAGTATTTT
CDR3: CASKPGLAGGDTQYF

V: TRBV4-3
J: TRBJ2-3
D: TRBD2
size: .
DNA: TGCGCCAGCAGCCAAAGTAGCGGGGGTTCCAGGACAGATACGCAGTATTTT
CDR3: CASSQSSGGSRTDTQYF

V: TRBV7-2
J: TRBJ2-2
D: TRBD2
size: once
DNA: TGTGCCAGCAGCTTAGCCGGGACTAGATCCGGGGAGCTGTTTTTT
CDR3: CASSLAGTRSGELFF

V: TRBV6-5
J: TRBJ2-5
D: .
size: .
DNA: TGTGCCAGCAGTCCGCACAGGGAGGGGACCCAGTACTTC
CDR3: CASSPHREGTQYF

V: TRBV7-2
J: TRBJ1-2
D: .
size: few
DNA: TGTGCCAGCAGCTTAGGATTCGGCGGGCGTGTGAGCTACACCTTC
CDR3: CASSLGFGGRVSYTF

V: TRBV5-5
J: TRBJ2-7
D: .
size: few
DNA: TGTGCCAGCAGCTTGCGGCAGGGAAACTCCTACGAGCAGTACTTC
CDR3: CASSLRQGNSYEQYF

V: TRBV27
J: TRBJ1-5
D: TRBD1
size: .
DNA: TGTGCCAGCAGACAGGGGAGCAATCAGCCCCAGCATTTT
CDR3: CASRQGSNQPQHF

V: TRBV19
J: TRBJ2-1
D: .
size: few
DNA: TGTGCCAGTAGCCATGGGGGGTCCACGGATGAGCAGTTCTTC
CDR3: CASSHGGSTDEQFF

V: TRBV9
J: TRBJ2-2
D: .
size: once
DNA: TGTGCCAGCAGCGTAGAAGGGGTTGACACCGGGGAGCTGTTTTTT
CDR3: CASSVEGVDTGELFF

V: TRBV7-8
J: TRBJ2-7
D: .
size: .
DNA: TGTGCCAGCAGCTTAGAGAGTGGGGGGACCTACGAGCAGTACTTC
CDR3: CASSLESGGTYEQYF

V: TRBV5-8
J: TRBJ2-2
D: .
size: .
DNA: TGTGCCAGCAGCAATGATGTAGATCGTCGCGGGGAGCTGTTTTTT
CDR3: CASSNDVDRRGELFF

V: TRBV7-2
J: TRBJ2-7
D: .
size: .
DNA: TGTGCCAGCAGCTTATATGCGGGGGCCTCAATCTACGAGCAGTACTTC
CDR3: CASSLYAGASIYEQYF

V: TRBV6-1
J: TRBJ1-4
D: TRBD1
size: .
DNA: TGTGCCAGCAGTGCCCGGGACAGGGAGATTGAAAAACTGTTTTTT
CDR3: CASSARDREIEKLFF

V: TRBV10-3
J: TRBJ1-2
D: .
size: .
DNA: TGTGCCATCAGTGAGCCCGGGACTAACTATGGCTACACCTTC
CDR3: CAISEPGTNYGYTF

V: TRBV7-2
J: TRBJ2-7
D: .
size: .
DNA: TGTGCCAGCAGCTTAGGGTCCGGGTTCCGGAGCTCCTACGAGCAGTACTTC
CDR3: CASSLGSGFRSSYEQYF